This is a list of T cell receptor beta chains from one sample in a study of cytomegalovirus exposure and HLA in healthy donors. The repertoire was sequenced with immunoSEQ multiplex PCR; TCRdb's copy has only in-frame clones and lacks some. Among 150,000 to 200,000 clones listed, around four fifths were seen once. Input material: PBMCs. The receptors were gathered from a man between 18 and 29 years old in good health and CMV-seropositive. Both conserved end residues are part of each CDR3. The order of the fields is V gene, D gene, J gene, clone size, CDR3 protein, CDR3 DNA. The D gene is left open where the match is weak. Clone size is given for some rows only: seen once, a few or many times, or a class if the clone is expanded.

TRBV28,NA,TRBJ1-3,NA,CASSSRYQGMAGNTIYF,TGTGCCAGCAGCTCTCGATATCAGGGGATGGCGGGAAACACCATATATTTT
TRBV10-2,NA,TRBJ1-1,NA,CASSESTEGDTEAFF,TGCGCCAGCAGTGAATCGACAGAGGGGGACACTGAAGCTTTCTTT
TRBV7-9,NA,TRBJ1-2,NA,CASSSPPQAYRERYYGYTF,TGCGCCAGCAGCTCACCACCTCAAGCCTACAGGGAACGGTACTATGGCTACACCTTC
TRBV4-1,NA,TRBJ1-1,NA,CASSQVGEDTEAFF,TGCGCCAGCAGCCAAGTGGGGGAGGACACTGAAGCTTTCTTT
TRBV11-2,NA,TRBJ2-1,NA,CASSLDRTRLFHEQFF,TGTGCCAGCAGCTTAGATCGGACCCGACTATTTCATGAGCAGTTCTTC
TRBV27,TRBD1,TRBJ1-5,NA,CASSRQGYQPQHF,TGTGCCAGCAGTAGACAGGGGTATCAGCCCCAGCATTTT
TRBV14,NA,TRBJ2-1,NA,CASSQVGGVSYNEQFF,TGTGCCAGCAGCCAAGTAGGAGGGGTCTCCTACAATGAGCAGTTCTTC
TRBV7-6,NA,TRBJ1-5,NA,CASSLDPGQGQPQHF,TGTGCCAGCAGCTTAGATCCAGGGCAGGGGCAGCCCCAGCATTTT
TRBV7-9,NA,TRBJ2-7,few,CASSPESSYEQYF,TGTGCCAGCAGCCCCGAGAGCTCCTACGAGCAGTACTTC
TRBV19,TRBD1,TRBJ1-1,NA,CASRTPGGGSEAFF,TGTGCCAGTAGAACCCCAGGGGGCGGAAGTGAAGCTTTCTTT
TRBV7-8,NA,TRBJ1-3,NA,CASSLGPGKDSGNTIYF,TGTGCCAGCAGCTTAGGACCAGGGAAGGATTCTGGAAACACCATATATTTT
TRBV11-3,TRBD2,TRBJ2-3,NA,CASSLLGGSVDTQYF,TGTGCCAGCAGCTTACTGGGCGGGAGTGTAGATACGCAGTATTTT
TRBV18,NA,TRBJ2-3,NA,CASSPTRGGTDTQYF,TGTGCCAGCTCACCAACACGAGGCGGCACAGATACGCAGTATTTT
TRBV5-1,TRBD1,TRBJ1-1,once,CASSLQGGNTEAFF,TGCGCCAGCAGTCTACAGGGGGGGAACACTGAAGCTTTCTTT
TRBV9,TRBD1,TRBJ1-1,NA,CASSPRQGASRTEAFF,TGTGCCAGCAGCCCCCGACAGGGGGCAAGTCGCACTGAAGCTTTCTTT
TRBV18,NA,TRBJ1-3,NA,CASSPGGRNTIYF,TGTGCCAGCTCACCGGGGGGACGAAACACCATATATTTT
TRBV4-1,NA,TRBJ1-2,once,CASSQEVEAYGYTF,TGCGCCAGCAGCCAAGAGGTAGAGGCATATGGCTACACCTTC
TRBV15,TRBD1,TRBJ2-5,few,CATSRDRTGFNLETQYF,TGTGCCACCAGCAGAGATAGGACAGGATTTAATTTAGAGACCCAGTACTTC
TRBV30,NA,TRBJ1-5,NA,CAWTAWNRDQPQHF,TGTGCCTGGACCGCCTGGAACAGAGATCAGCCCCAGCATTTT
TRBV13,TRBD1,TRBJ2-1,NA,CASSSTGTGYQGSYNEQFF,TGTGCCAGCAGCTCAACCGGGACAGGGTATCAAGGCTCCTACAATGAGCAGTTCTTC
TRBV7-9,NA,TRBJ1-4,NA,CASSLGHNEKLFF,TGTGCCAGCAGCCTGGGGCATAATGAAAAACTGTTTTTT